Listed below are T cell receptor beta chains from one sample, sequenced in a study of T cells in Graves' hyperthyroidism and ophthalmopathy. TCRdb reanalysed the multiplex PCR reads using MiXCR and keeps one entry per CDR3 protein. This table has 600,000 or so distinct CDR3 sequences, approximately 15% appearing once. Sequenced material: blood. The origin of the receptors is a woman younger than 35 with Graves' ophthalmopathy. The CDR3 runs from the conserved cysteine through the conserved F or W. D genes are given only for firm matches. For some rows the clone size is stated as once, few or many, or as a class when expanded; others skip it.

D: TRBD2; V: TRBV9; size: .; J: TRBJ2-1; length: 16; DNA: TGTGCCAGCAGCGTAGAACTAGCGGCCTCTTACAATGAGCAGTTCTTC; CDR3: CASSVELAASYNEQFF
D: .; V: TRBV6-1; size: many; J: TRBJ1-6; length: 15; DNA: TGTGCCAGCAGCAGGGGACCGACGAGTAATTCACCCCTCCACTTT; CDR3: CASSRGPTSNSPLHF
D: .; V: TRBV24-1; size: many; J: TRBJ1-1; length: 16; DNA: TGTGCCACCAGTGATAACGGGGCTGCTGGGAACACTGAAGCTTTCTTT; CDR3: CATSDNGAAGNTEAFF
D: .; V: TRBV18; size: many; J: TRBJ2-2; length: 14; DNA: TGTGCCACCCCCCAGCAGGACGGAACCGGGGAGCTGTTTTTT; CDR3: CATPQQDGTGELFF
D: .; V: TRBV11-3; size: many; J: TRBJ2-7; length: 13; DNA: TGTGCCAGCCTGGGCATTAAGGCGGCCGAGCAGTACTTC; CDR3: CASLGIKAAEQYF
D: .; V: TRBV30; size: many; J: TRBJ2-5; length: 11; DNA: TGTGCCTGGGGAGGGCTAGAGACCCAGTACTTC; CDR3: CAWGGLETQYF
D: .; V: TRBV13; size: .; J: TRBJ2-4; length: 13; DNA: TGTGCCAGCAGCCAAGTAGGGAGAGACATTCAGTACTTC; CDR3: CASSQVGRDIQYF
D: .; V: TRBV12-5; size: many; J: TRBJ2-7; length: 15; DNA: TGTGCTAGTGGTTTGGTACGAAAGCACTCCTACGAGCAGTACTTC; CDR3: CASGLVRKHSYEQYF
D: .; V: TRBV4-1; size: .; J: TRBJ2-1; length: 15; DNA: TGCGCCAGCAGCCAAGTACAACTGAACTACAATGAGCAGTTCTTC; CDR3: CASSQVQLNYNEQFF
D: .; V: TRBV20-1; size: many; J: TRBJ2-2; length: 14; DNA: TGCAGTGCTAGAGATGAGGGCAGCACCGGGGAGCTGTTTTTT; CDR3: CSARDEGSTGELFF
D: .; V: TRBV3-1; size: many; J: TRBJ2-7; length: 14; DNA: TGTGCCAGCAGGACCACCGGCCTCCGGGACGAGCAGTACTTC; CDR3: CASRTTGLRDEQYF
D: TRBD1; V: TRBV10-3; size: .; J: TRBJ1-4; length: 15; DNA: TGTGCCATCAGCGACTCAGGGGGCGCGAATGAAAAACTGTTTTTT; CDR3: CAISDSGGANEKLFF
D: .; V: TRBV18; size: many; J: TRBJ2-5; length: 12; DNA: TGTGCCAGCTCACACGGAGGAGCGTCCCAGTACTTC; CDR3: CASSHGGASQYF
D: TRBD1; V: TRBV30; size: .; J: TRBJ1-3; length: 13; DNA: TGTGCCTGGAGAACTACGACAGGGGTAACCATATATTTT; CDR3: CAWRTTTGVTIYF
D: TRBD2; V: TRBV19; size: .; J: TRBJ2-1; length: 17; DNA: TGTGCCAGTAGTTCTGAAGTTCTAGCGGAGGTCTACAATGAGCAGTTCTTC; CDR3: CASSSEVLAEVYNEQFF
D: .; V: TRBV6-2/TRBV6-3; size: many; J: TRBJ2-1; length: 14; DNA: TGTGCCATGGCTGCGGAGGCGACTTACAATGAGCAGTTCTTC; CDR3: CAMAAEATYNEQFF
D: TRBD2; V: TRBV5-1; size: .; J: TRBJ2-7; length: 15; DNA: TGCGCCAGCAGCATCTCTAGCGGGGAAACCTACGAGCAGTACTTC; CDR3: CASSISSGETYEQYF
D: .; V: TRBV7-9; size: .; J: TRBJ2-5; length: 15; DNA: TGTGCCAGCAGCTTAGCGCTAATGGGTAAAGAGGCCCAGTACTTC; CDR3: CASSLALMGKEAQYF
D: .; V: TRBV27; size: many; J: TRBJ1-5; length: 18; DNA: TGTGCCAGCAGTTTGACCAGTCAATCCTCCCGTTTCAATCAGCCCCAGCATTTT; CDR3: CASSLTSQSSRFNQPQHF
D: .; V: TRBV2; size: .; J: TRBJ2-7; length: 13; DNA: TGTGCCAGCAGGTCAGGGCAGGGTGTCGAGCAGTACTTC; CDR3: CASRSGQGVEQYF
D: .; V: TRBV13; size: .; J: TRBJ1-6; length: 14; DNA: TGTGCCAGCAGCTTACGGGGCCGCCGGTCACCCCTCCACTTT; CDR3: CASSLRGRRSPLHF
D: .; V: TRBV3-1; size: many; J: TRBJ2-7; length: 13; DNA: TGTGCCAGCAGCCAAGATGAGAACGCCGAGCAGTACTTC; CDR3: CASSQDENAEQYF
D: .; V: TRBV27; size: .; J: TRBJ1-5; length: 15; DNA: TGTGCCAGCAGTACTATTCGGACATTTCATCAGCCCCAGCATTTT; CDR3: CASSTIRTFHQPQHF
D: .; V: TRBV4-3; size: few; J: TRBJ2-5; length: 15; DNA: TGCGCCAGCAGCCAAGATTCGGGGACCCAAGAGACCCAGTACTTC; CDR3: CASSQDSGTQETQYF
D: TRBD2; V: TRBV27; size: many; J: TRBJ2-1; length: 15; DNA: TGTGCCAGCAGTTTATCGCCAAGCGGGAGCTATGAGCAGTTCTTC; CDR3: CASSLSPSGSYEQFF
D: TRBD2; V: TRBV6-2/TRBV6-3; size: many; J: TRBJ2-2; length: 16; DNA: TGTGCCAGCAGTTATGGACTAGACTCGAACACCGGGGAGCTGTTTTTT; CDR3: CASSYGLDSNTGELFF
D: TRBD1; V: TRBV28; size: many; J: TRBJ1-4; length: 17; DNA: TGTGCCAGCAAGCGGGACAGGACCCCAAGGAGGTCCGAAAAACTGTTTTTT; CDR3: CASKRDRTPRRSEKLFF
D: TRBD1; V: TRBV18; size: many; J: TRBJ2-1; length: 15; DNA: TGTGCCAGCTCATCGGGACAGGGGGCGAAAAATGAGCAGTTCTTC; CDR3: CASSSGQGAKNEQFF
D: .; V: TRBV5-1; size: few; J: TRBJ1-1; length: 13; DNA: TGCGCCAGCGTAAAAGACATTGGTACTGAAGCTTTCTTT; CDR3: CASVKDIGTEAFF
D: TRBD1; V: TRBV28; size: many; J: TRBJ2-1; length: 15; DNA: TGTGCCAGCAGTAGCCCGACAGGGTCTTACAATGAGCAGTTCTTC; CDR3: CASSSPTGSYNEQFF
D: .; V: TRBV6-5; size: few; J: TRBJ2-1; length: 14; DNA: TGTGCCAGCAGTTACGCCGACGGGGTGAATGAGCAGTTCTTC; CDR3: CASSYADGVNEQFF
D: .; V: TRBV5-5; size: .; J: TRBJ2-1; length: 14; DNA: TGTGCCACCACAAAGAGGCTAGCCAACAATGAGCAGTTCTTC; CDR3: CATTKRLANNEQFF
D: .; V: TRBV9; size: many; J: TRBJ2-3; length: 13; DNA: TGTGCCAGCAGCCCGGAGTCCACAGATACGCAGTATTTT; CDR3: CASSPESTDTQYF
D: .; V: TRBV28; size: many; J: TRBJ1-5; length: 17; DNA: TGTGCCAGCAGTTTGGACAGTTCACCCTTACGCAATCAGCCCCAGCATTTT; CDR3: CASSLDSSPLRNQPQHF
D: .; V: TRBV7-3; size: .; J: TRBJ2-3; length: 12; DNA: TGTGCCAGCGGGGGGCTAGCGGATACGCAGTATTTT; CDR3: CASGGLADTQYF
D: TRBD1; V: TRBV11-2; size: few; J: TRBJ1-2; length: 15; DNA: TGTGCCAGCAGCTTAGCGCGGTGGGACAGGTCTGGCTACACCTTC; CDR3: CASSLARWDRSGYTF
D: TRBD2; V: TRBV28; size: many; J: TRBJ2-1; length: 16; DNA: TGTGCCAGCAGTTTACGTAGCGGGAGGGTTGACAATGAGCAGTTCTTC; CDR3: CASSLRSGRVDNEQFF
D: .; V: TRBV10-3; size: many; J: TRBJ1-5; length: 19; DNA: TGTGCCATCAGTGACCCAGACCCCCTGACAGGTTTGAGCAATCAGCCCCAGCATTTT; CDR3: CAISDPDPLTGLSNQPQHF
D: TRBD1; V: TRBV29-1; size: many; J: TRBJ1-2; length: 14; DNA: TGCAGCGTCAGTGCCGGGACAGGGGGCGATGGCTACACCTTC; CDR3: CSVSAGTGGDGYTF
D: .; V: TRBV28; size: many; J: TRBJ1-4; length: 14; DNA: TGTGCCAGCAGTTTCGACAGAGCAGGGGAAAAACTGTTTTTT; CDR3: CASSFDRAGEKLFF
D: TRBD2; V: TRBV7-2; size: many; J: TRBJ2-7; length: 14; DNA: TGTGCCAGCAGCGCGGGGGGCGGGAGTATCGAGCAGTACTTC; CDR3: CASSAGGGSIEQYF
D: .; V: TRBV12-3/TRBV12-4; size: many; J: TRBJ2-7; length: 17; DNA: TGTGCCAGCAGTTTAATTCCCCCCCGGGACACGAAACGGGAGCAGTACTTC; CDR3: CASSLIPPRDTKREQYF
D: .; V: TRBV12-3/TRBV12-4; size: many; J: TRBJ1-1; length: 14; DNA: TGTGCCAGCACCATACAGGGCTTGGGCACTGAAGCTTTCTTT; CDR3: CASTIQGLGTEAFF
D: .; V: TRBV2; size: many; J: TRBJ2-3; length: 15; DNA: TGTGCCAGCAGTACGGGGTTGTCCCGCAGGGATACGCAGTATTTT; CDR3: CASSTGLSRRDTQYF
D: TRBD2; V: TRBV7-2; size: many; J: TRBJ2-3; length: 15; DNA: TGTGCCAGCAGCTTAGAAGCGAAGCGGGAAAATACGCAGTATTTT; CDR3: CASSLEAKRENTQYF
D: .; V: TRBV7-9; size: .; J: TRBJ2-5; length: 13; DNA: TGTGCCAGCCGATCCGGTGGGGGGGAGACCCAGTACTTC; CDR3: CASRSGGGETQYF
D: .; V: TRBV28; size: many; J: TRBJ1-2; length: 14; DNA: TGTGCCAGCAGTTTATCGGGACATCCTTATGGCTACACCTTC; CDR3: CASSLSGHPYGYTF
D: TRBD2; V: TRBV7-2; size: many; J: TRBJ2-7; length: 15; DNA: TGTGCCAGCATCAAGGACAGCGGGAGATTTGACGAGCAGTACTTC; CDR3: CASIKDSGRFDEQYF
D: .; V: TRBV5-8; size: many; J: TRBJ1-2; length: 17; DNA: TGTGCCAGCAGCCCCGGTGGAGTCGCTCTCGGGGGATATGGCTACACCTTC; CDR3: CASSPGGVALGGYGYTF
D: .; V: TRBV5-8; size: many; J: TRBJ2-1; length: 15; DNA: TGTGCCAGCAGCTCCGGGACCCGGCCAGACAATGAGCAGTTCTTC; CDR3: CASSSGTRPDNEQFF
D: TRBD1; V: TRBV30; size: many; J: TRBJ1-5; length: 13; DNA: TGTGCCTGGTCGGGACAGGGCAATCAGCCCCAGCATTTT; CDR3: CAWSGQGNQPQHF